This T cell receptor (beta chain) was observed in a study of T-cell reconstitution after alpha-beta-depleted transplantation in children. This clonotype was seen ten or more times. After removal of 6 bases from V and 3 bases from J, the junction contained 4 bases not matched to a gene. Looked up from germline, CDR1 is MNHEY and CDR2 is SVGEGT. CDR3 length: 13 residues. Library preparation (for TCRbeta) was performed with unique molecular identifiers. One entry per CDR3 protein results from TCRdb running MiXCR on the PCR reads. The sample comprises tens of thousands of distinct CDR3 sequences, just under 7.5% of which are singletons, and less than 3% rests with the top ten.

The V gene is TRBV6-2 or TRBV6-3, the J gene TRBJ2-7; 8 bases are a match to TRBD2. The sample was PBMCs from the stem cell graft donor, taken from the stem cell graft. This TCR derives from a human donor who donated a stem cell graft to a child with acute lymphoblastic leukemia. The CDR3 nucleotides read TGTGCCAGCAGGGGCAGCGGGGGCTACGAGCAGTACTTC. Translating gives CASRGSGGYEQYF.